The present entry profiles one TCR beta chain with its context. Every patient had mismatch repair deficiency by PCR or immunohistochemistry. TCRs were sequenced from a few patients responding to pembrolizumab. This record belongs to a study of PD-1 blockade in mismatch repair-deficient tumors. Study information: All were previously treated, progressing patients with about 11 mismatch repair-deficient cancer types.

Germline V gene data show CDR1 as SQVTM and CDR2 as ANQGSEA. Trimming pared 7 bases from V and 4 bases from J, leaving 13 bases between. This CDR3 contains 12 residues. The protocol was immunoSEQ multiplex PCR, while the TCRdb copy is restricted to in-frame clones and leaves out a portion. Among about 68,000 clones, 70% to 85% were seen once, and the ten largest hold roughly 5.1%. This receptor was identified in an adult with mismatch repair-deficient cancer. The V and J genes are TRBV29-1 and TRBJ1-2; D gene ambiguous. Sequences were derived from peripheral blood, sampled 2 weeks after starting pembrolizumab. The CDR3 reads CSAGRDFYGYTF. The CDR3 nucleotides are TGCAGCGCCGGCCGAGATTTCTATGGCTACACCTTC.